Listed below are T cell receptor beta chains from one sample, sequenced in a study of blood T cells in healthy people across ages. One entry per CDR3 protein results from TCRdb running MiXCR on the 5' RACE reads. The data contain about 640,000 distinct CDR3 sequences, about 53% of them singletons. The specimen was blood. The receptors stem from a man in his sixties in good health. Both conserved end residues are part of each CDR3. D genes are given only for firm matches. A row's size may be missing; if present it is once, few, many or a size class.

d_call: TRBD1; clone_size: NA; j_call: TRBJ2-1; v_call: TRBV10-3; cdr3_nt: TGTGCCGCCGGGACAGGGCAGGTGGAGCAGTTCTTC; cdr3_aa: CAAGTGQVEQFF
d_call: NA; clone_size: NA; j_call: TRBJ2-5; v_call: TRBV6-6; cdr3_nt: TGTGCCGTTTCGCTCCAAGAGACCCAGTACTTC; cdr3_aa: CAVSLQETQYF
d_call: TRBD2; clone_size: few; j_call: TRBJ2-7; v_call: TRBV7-2; cdr3_nt: TGTGCCAGCAGCCCGACTAGCGGGGAGCAGTACTTC; cdr3_aa: CASSPTSGEQYF
d_call: NA; clone_size: NA; j_call: TRBJ1-1; v_call: TRBV29-1; cdr3_nt: TGCACTACACGGGTACCAAACATGAACACTGAAGCTTTCTTT; cdr3_aa: CTTRVPNMNTEAFF
d_call: TRBD2; clone_size: NA; j_call: TRBJ2-2; v_call: TRBV6-6; cdr3_nt: TGTGCCAGCAGTTACACGGGCGGGGGCACCGGGGAGCTGTTTTTT; cdr3_aa: CASSYTGGGTGELFF
d_call: NA; clone_size: few; j_call: TRBJ2-1; v_call: TRBV28; cdr3_nt: TGTGCCAGCAGTTTACATGCAGGGGCTCCTCACAATGAGCAGTTCTTC; cdr3_aa: CASSLHAGAPHNEQFF
d_call: TRBD2; clone_size: NA; j_call: TRBJ2-5; v_call: TRBV7-2; cdr3_nt: TGTGCCAGCAGCTTAGATGCGGGGGGTCAAGAGACCCAGTACTTC; cdr3_aa: CASSLDAGGQETQYF
d_call: TRBD2; clone_size: few; j_call: TRBJ2-5; v_call: TRBV7-8; cdr3_nt: TGTGCCAGCAGCGCCGGACTAGCGGGGGGTCTGGAGACCCAGTACTTC; cdr3_aa: CASSAGLAGGLETQYF
d_call: TRBD1; clone_size: NA; j_call: TRBJ2-2; v_call: TRBV5-1; cdr3_nt: TGCGCCAGCAGCTTGGGGCTATCGGGACAGGCGAAATCCTTGAACACCGGGGAGCTGTTTTTT; cdr3_aa: CASSLGLSGQAKSLNTGELFF
d_call: NA; clone_size: NA; j_call: TRBJ1-1; v_call: TRBV27; cdr3_nt: TGTGCCAGCAGTATGAGGGGGGGCACTGAAGCTTTCTTT; cdr3_aa: CASSMRGGTEAFF
d_call: TRBD1; clone_size: NA; j_call: TRBJ1-2; v_call: TRBV4-2; cdr3_nt: TGTGCCAGCAGCCAAGTCGGAGGGGGCTTTTATGGCTACACCTTC; cdr3_aa: CASSQVGGGFYGYTF
d_call: TRBD2; clone_size: NA; j_call: TRBJ2-1; v_call: TRBV5-5; cdr3_nt: TGTGCCAGCAGCGTAGCGGGGGCAAACAATGAGCAGTTCTTC; cdr3_aa: CASSVAGANNEQFF
d_call: TRBD1; clone_size: NA; j_call: TRBJ2-1; v_call: TRBV7-8; cdr3_nt: TGTGCCAGCAGCCCAAGACAGGGACCAAATGAGCAGTTCTTC; cdr3_aa: CASSPRQGPNEQFF
d_call: NA; clone_size: NA; j_call: TRBJ1-5; v_call: TRBV7-9; cdr3_nt: TGTGCCAGCAGATCGGCCGCCGACGTAAGCAATCAGCCCCAGCATTTT; cdr3_aa: CASRSAADVSNQPQHF
d_call: NA; clone_size: NA; j_call: TRBJ2-1; v_call: TRBV29-1; cdr3_nt: TGCAGCGTTGCCAGGCAGGCACTATACAATGAGCAGTTCTTC; cdr3_aa: CSVARQALYNEQFF
d_call: TRBD2; clone_size: NA; j_call: TRBJ2-1; v_call: TRBV3-1; cdr3_nt: TGTGCCAGCAGGACTAGCGGGGGTTCCCAAAGCTCCTACAATGAGCAGTTCTTC; cdr3_aa: CASRTSGGSQSSYNEQFF
d_call: TRBD2; clone_size: NA; j_call: TRBJ2-1; v_call: TRBV7-9; cdr3_nt: TGTGCCAGCAGCTTAGCGATGCCCAGGGCGGGACTAGCGTTGAATGAGCAGTTCTTC; cdr3_aa: CASSLAMPRAGLALNEQFF
d_call: NA; clone_size: few; j_call: TRBJ2-6; v_call: TRBV7-8; cdr3_nt: TGTGCCAGCACCATCCAAGGGGCCCTCACCCTGCTGGGGGCCAACGTCCTGACTTTC; cdr3_aa: CASTIQGALTLLGANVLTF
d_call: NA; clone_size: few; j_call: TRBJ1-2; v_call: TRBV6-6; cdr3_nt: TGTGCCAGCAGTTACTCCCGGGCCAGGCAACTCCAAGGCTACACCTTC; cdr3_aa: CASSYSRARQLQGYTF
d_call: NA; clone_size: few; j_call: TRBJ2-4; v_call: TRBV7-2; cdr3_nt: TGTGCCAGCAGCGGGGGGACTGTGGACATTCAGTACTTC; cdr3_aa: CASSGGTVDIQYF
d_call: NA; clone_size: NA; j_call: TRBJ2-7; v_call: TRBV12-3/TRBV12-4; cdr3_nt: TGTGCCAGCAGCAAAGGACAGGAGCAGTACTTC; cdr3_aa: CASSKGQEQYF
d_call: NA; clone_size: NA; j_call: TRBJ2-7; v_call: TRBV3-1; cdr3_nt: TGTGCCAGCAGCCAAGCCCCCCCCGCGGGATACGAGCAGTACTTC; cdr3_aa: CASSQAPPAGYEQYF
d_call: NA; clone_size: NA; j_call: TRBJ2-3; v_call: TRBV7-9; cdr3_nt: TGTGCCAGCAGCGGACCCGGGACGGCTAGCACAGATACGCAGTATTTT; cdr3_aa: CASSGPGTASTDTQYF
d_call: NA; clone_size: NA; j_call: TRBJ2-1; v_call: TRBV20-1; cdr3_nt: TGCAGTGCTAGTAGTGGGGACACCTACAATGAGCAGTTCTTC; cdr3_aa: CSASSGDTYNEQFF
d_call: NA; clone_size: NA; j_call: TRBJ2-3; v_call: TRBV12-5; cdr3_nt: TGTGCTAGTGGTTTGGACGGGTATAGCACAGATACGCAGTATTTT; cdr3_aa: CASGLDGYSTDTQYF
d_call: NA; clone_size: few; j_call: TRBJ2-7; v_call: TRBV6-5; cdr3_nt: TGTGCCAGCAGTTACTCCGGGACCCATCTAAACGAGCAGTACTTC; cdr3_aa: CASSYSGTHLNEQYF
d_call: NA; clone_size: few; j_call: TRBJ2-1; v_call: TRBV24-1; cdr3_nt: TGTGCCACCAGTGATAGGCTAGACAATGAGCAGTTCTTC; cdr3_aa: CATSDRLDNEQFF
d_call: TRBD1; clone_size: few; j_call: TRBJ2-5; v_call: TRBV28; cdr3_nt: TGTGCCAGCAGTTCGGGACAGCGCAAAGAGACCCAGTACTTC; cdr3_aa: CASSSGQRKETQYF
d_call: TRBD1; clone_size: NA; j_call: TRBJ2-5; v_call: TRBV11-2; cdr3_nt: TGTGCCAGCAGCTTAGGGATGACAGGGGGAACACAAGAGACCCAGTACTTC; cdr3_aa: CASSLGMTGGTQETQYF
d_call: NA; clone_size: NA; j_call: TRBJ2-3; v_call: TRBV18; cdr3_nt: TGTGCCAGCTCACCCCAGGCAAAAACAGATACGCAGTATTTT; cdr3_aa: CASSPQAKTDTQYF
d_call: TRBD2; clone_size: NA; j_call: TRBJ2-4; v_call: TRBV20-1; cdr3_nt: TGCAGTGCTTCTCCCCCGCTCGGGGGGGTTGGGAACATTCAGTACTTC; cdr3_aa: CSASPPLGGVGNIQYF
d_call: TRBD1; clone_size: NA; j_call: TRBJ2-3; v_call: TRBV10-2; cdr3_nt: TGCGCCAGCAATCTCCTCAGGGGGCGGGGCGGCACAGATACGCAGTATTTT; cdr3_aa: CASNLLRGRGGTDTQYF
d_call: NA; clone_size: NA; j_call: TRBJ1-2; v_call: TRBV6-5; cdr3_nt: TGTGCCAGCAGTTACCAGGCATCGGCGAACTATGGCTACACCTTC; cdr3_aa: CASSYQASANYGYTF
d_call: NA; clone_size: NA; j_call: TRBJ2-7; v_call: TRBV27; cdr3_nt: TGTGCCAGCAGTTTAACGTACAGGGCTTACGAGCAGTACTTC; cdr3_aa: CASSLTYRAYEQYF
d_call: NA; clone_size: NA; j_call: TRBJ2-3; v_call: TRBV12-3/TRBV12-4; cdr3_nt: TGTGCCAGCAGCAAGGGGACAGATACGCAGTATTTT; cdr3_aa: CASSKGTDTQYF
d_call: NA; clone_size: NA; j_call: TRBJ2-1; v_call: TRBV20-1; cdr3_nt: TGCAGTGCCAGGACAGCGTTAGGGTACAATGAGCAGTTCTTC; cdr3_aa: CSARTALGYNEQFF
d_call: NA; clone_size: NA; j_call: TRBJ2-7; v_call: TRBV21-1; cdr3_nt: TGTGCCAGCAGCAAAGAAGGAGGGGAAAGGTACCAGTACGAGCAGTACTTC; cdr3_aa: CASSKEGGERYQYEQYF
d_call: NA; clone_size: NA; j_call: TRBJ2-5; v_call: TRBV20-1; cdr3_nt: TGCAGTGCCAGGACCTGGATAGGGGAGACCCAGTACTTC; cdr3_aa: CSARTWIGETQYF
d_call: NA; clone_size: NA; j_call: TRBJ2-6; v_call: TRBV5-5; cdr3_nt: TGTGCCAGCAGCTTGGTGTTCGGCGGCTGGGCCAACGTCCTGACTTTC; cdr3_aa: CASSLVFGGWANVLTF
d_call: TRBD2; clone_size: NA; j_call: TRBJ2-1; v_call: TRBV4-1; cdr3_nt: TGCGCCAGCAGCAGACTAGCGTTACATGAGCAGTTCTTC; cdr3_aa: CASSRLALHEQFF
d_call: NA; clone_size: NA; j_call: TRBJ1-1; v_call: TRBV5-1; cdr3_nt: TGCGCCAGCAGCCGAGGACAGTTCACTGAAGCTTTCTTT; cdr3_aa: CASSRGQFTEAFF
d_call: NA; clone_size: NA; j_call: TRBJ1-2; v_call: TRBV27; cdr3_nt: TGTTCCAAAGGGGGAGAGAAATCCGGCTACACCTTC; cdr3_aa: CSKGGEKSGYTF
d_call: NA; clone_size: NA; j_call: TRBJ2-7; v_call: TRBV5-1; cdr3_nt: TGCGCCAGCAGCTTCGGCCAACAGGTCCACGAGCAGTACTTC; cdr3_aa: CASSFGQQVHEQYF
d_call: NA; clone_size: NA; j_call: TRBJ2-1; v_call: TRBV27; cdr3_nt: TGTGCCAGCAGTCCACAGGGGGGGGAGAATGAGCAGTTCTTC; cdr3_aa: CASSPQGGENEQFF
d_call: NA; clone_size: NA; j_call: TRBJ1-5; v_call: TRBV19; cdr3_nt: TGTGCCAGTAGGACGCTGGAGTGGGGCAATGAGCCCCAGCATTTT; cdr3_aa: CASRTLEWGNEPQHF
d_call: TRBD2; clone_size: NA; j_call: TRBJ2-1; v_call: TRBV20-1; cdr3_nt: TGCAGTGCATCTACCGGGACTAGCATCAATGAGCAGTTCTTC; cdr3_aa: CSASTGTSINEQFF